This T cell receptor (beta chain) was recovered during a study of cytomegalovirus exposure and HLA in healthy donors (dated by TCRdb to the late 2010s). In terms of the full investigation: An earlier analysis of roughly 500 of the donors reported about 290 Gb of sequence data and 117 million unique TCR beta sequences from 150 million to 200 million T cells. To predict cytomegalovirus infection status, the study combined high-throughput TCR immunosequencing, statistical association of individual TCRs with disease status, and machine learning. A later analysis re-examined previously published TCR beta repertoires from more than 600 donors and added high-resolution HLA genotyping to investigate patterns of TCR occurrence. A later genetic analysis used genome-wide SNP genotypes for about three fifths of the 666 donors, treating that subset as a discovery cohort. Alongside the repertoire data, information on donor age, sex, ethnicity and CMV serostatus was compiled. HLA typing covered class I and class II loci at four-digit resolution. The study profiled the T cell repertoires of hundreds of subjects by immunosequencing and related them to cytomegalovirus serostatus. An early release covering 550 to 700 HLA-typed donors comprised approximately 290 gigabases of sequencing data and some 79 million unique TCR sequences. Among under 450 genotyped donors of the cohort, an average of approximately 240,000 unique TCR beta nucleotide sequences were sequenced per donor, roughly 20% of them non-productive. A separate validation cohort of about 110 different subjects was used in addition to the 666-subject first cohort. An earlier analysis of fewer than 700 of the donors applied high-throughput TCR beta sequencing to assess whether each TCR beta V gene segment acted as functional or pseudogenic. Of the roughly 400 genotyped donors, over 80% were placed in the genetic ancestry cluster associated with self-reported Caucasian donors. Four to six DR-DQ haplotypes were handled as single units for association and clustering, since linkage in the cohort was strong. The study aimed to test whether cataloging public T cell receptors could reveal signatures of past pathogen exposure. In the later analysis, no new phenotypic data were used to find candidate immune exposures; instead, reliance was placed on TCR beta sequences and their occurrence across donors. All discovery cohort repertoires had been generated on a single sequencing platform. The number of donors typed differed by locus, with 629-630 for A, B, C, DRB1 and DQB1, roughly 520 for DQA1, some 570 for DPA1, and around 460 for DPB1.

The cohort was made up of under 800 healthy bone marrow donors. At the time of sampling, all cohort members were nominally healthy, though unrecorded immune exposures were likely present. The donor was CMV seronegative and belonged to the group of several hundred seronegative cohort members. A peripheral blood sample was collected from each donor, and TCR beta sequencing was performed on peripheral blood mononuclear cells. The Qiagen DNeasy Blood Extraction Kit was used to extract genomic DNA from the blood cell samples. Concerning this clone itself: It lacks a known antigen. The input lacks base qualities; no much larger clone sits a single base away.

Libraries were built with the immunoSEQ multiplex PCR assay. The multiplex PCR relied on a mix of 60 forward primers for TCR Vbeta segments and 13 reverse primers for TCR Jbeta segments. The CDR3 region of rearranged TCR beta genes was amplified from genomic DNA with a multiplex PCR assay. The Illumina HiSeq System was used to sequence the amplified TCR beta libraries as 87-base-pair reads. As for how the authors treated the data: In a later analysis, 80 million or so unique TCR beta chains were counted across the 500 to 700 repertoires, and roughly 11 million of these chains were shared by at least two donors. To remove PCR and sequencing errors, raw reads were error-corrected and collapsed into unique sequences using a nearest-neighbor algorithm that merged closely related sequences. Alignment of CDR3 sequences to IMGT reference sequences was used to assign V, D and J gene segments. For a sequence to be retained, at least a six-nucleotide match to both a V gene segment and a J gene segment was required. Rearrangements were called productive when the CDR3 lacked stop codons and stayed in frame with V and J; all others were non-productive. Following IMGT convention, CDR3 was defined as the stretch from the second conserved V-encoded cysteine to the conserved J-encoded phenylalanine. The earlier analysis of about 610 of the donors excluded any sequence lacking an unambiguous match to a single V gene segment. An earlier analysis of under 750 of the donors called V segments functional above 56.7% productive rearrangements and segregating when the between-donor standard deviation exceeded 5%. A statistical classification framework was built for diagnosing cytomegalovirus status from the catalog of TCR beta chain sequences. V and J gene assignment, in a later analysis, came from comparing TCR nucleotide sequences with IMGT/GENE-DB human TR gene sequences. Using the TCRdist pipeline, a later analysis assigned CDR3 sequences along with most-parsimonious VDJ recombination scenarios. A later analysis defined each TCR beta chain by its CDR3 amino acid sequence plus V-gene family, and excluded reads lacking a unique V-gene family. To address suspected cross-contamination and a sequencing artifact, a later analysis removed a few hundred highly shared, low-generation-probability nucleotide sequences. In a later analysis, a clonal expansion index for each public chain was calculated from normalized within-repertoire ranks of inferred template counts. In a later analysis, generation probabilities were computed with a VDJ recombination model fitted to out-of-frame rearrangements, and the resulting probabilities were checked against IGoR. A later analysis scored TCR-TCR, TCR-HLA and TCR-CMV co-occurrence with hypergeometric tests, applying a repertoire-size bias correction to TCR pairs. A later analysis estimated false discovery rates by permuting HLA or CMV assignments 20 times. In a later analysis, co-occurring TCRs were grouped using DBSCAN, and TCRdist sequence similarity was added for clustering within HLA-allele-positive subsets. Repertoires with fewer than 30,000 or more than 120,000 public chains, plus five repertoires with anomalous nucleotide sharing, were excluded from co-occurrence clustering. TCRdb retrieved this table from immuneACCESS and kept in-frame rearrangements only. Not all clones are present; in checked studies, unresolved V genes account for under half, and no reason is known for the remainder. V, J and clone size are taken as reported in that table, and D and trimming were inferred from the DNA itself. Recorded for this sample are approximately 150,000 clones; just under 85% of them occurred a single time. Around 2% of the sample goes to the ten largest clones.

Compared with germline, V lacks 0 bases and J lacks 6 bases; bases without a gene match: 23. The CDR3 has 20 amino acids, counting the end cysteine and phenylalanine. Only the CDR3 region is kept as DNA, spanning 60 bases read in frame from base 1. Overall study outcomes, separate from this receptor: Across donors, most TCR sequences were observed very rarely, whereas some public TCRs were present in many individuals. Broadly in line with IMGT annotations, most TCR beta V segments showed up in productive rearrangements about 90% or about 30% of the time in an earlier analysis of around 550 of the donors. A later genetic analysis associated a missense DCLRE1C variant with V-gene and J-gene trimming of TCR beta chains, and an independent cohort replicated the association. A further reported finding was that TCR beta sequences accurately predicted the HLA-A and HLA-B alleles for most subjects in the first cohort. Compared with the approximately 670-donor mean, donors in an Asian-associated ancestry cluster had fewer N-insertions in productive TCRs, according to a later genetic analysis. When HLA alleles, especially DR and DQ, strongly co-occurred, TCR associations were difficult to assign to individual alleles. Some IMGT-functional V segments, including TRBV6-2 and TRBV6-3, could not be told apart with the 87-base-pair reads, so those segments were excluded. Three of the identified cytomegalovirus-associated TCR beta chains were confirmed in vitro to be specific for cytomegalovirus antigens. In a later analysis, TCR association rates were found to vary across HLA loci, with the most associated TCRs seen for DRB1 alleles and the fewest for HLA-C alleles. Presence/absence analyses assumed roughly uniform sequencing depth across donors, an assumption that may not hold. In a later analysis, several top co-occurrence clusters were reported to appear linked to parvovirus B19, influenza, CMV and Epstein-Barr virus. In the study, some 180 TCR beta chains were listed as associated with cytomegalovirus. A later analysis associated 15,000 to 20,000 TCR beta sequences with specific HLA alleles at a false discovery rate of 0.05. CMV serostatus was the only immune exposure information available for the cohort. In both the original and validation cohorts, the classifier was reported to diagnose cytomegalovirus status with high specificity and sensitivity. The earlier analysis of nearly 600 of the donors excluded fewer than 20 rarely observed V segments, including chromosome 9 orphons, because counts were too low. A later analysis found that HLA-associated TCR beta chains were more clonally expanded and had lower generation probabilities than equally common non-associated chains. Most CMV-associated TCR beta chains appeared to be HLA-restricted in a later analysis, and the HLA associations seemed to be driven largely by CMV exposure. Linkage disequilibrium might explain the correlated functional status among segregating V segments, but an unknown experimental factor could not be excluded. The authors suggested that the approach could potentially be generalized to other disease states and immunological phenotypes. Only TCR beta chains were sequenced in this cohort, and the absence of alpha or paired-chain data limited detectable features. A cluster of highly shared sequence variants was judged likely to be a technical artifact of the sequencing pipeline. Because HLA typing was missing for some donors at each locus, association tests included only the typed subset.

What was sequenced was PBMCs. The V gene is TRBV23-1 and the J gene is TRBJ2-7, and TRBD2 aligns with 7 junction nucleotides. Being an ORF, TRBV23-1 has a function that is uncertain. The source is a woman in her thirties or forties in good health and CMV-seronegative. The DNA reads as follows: TGCGCCAGCAGTCAATCGGGGGGGACGGAGGGTCCCCAGTGGAACCTCGAGCAGTACTTC. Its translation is CASSQSGGTEGPQWNLEQYF.